This T cell receptor beta chain was observed in a study of T-cell reconstitution after alpha-beta-depleted transplantation in children. V lost 3 bases to trimming and J lost 9 bases; unmatched junction nucleotides: 8. Germline V lookup: CDR1 SNHLY, CDR2 FYNNEI. This CDR3 region has 17 residues. This clonotype was counted a few times. Preparing the TCRbeta library involved the use of unique molecular identifiers. TCRdb independently ran MiXCR on the PCR reads; one entry per CDR3 protein. Of 500,000 to 600,000 distinct CDR3 sequences listed, around 18% are singletons. The rearrangement joins TRBV2 to TRBJ2-1; 16 bases match TRBD2. This sample comprised PBMCs from the stem cell graft donor, obtained from the stem cell graft. This clonotype was sampled from a human donor who donated a stem cell graft to a child with acute lymphoblastic leukemia. The CDR3 DNA is TGTGCCAGCAGTGATCTGGGACTAGCGGGAGGGGCAGGTGAGCAGTTCTTC. Encoded protein: CASSDLGLAGGAGEQFF.